This T cell receptor (beta chain) was obtained from a study of CD8 T cells in ankylosing spondylitis. The CDR3 contains 15 residues. V was shortened by 0 bases and J by 4 bases, with 13 bases between the two germline ends. Germline CDR1 SSHAT, CDR2 FNYEAQ (reference sequence). This clonotype was recorded a few times. Via MiXCR, TCRdb re-called the 5' RACE reads, giving one row per CDR3 protein. In the table there are 200,000 to 250,000 distinct CDR3 sequences, over 9.5% of which are singletons. This chain links TRBV7-7 with TRBJ2-7, with a possible D match to TRBD1 (6 bases). This TCR was recovered from a male donor with ankylosing spondylitis or in good health (not recorded which). Sequencing was done on a sample of blood, either unsorted or a sorted T cell fraction (not recorded which). The CDR3 region has the DNA TGTGCCAGCAGCTTAGCGAGGGGGTTCCTATACGAGCAGTACTTC. This translates into CASSLARGFLYEQYF.